This TCR beta chain is drawn from a study of cytomegalovirus exposure and HLA in healthy donors. Study context: Early released data comprised about 90 million unique TCRs from HLA-typed donors.

The study, taken as a whole, reports: The authors enumerated over 150 TCR beta chains as linked to cytomegalovirus.

Points on this clone: The antigen is unknown.

The CDR3 length is 13 residues. Per the germline V gene, CDR1 is SGHTA and CDR2 is FQGNSA. V trimming: 4 bases; J trimming: 5 bases; junction bases outside the gene matches: 3. Primers: 60 Vbeta forward and 13 Jbeta reverse. The assay was immunoSEQ multiplex PCR, and TCRdb's table has in-frame clones only and misses some. In the table there are about 98,000 clones, 70% to 90% of which are singletons. Nominally healthy donors provided the samples, though records likely missed some immune exposures. The chain couples TRBV7-2 to TRBJ1-1; 8 bases are a match to TRBD1. Specimen: PBMCs. This clonotype originated in a man between 40 and 49 years old in good health and CMV-seronegative. In DNA, the CDR3 is TGTGCCAGCAGCTGGGACAGGAGGACTGAAGCTTTCTTT. The encoded protein is CASSWDRRTEAFF.